The subject of this entry is one T cell receptor (beta chain). The antigen is unknown. This specimen belongs to a study of T-cell reconstitution after alpha-beta-depleted transplantation in children. CDR3 size: 14 residues. Trimming left V 6 bases short and J 8 bases short, with 17 bases between. This sample's TCRbeta library carried unique molecular identifier barcodes. TCRdb itself ran the PCR reads through MiXCR, one entry per CDR3 protein. This table has around 370,000 distinct CDR3 sequences, about 16% appearing once. Whole-study findings and limits: Several hundred expanded graft clones reportedly supplied alpha-beta T cells about two months after transplant.

The sequenced sample was PBMCs, mostly from graft donor cells, obtained 360 days after TCRalphabeta/CD19-depleted stem cell transplant. The receptor comes from a male patient aged 2-10 years who had a stem cell transplant for acute lymphoblastic leukemia, so the T cells may come from the graft donor. V usage is TRBV12-3 or TRBV12-4 and J usage is TRBJ2-1, with D unclear. The CDR3 is CASRLPVNTDEQFF. In nucleotides, the CDR3 is TGTGCCAGCAGACTCCCCGTAAACACTGATGAGCAGTTCTTC.